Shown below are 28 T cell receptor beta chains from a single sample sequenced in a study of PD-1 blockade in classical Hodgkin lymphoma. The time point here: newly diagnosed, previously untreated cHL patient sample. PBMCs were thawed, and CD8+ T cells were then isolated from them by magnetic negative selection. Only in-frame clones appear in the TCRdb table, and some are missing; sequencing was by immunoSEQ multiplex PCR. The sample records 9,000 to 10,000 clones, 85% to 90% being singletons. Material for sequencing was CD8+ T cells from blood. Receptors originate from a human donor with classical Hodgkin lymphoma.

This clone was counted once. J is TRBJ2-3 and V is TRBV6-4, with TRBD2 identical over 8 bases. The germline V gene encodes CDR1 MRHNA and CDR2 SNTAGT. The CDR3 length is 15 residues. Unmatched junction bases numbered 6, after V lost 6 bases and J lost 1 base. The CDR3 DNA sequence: TGTGCCAGCAGGCACACTAGCGGTGGCACAGATACGCAGTATTTT. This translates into CASRHTSGGTDTQYF.

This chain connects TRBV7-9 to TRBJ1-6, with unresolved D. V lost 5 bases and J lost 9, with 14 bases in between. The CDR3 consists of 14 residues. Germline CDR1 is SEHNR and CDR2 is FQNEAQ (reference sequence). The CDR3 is CASSAGRLGSPLHF. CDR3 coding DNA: TGTGCCAGCAGCGCCGGCCGGCTCGGTTCACCCCTCCACTTT.

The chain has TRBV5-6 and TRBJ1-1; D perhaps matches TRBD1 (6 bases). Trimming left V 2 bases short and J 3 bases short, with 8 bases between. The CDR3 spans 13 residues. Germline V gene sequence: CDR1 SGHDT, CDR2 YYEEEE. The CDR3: CASSLGQYTEAFF. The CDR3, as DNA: TGTGCCAGCAGCTTAGGACAGTACACTGAAGCTTTCTTT. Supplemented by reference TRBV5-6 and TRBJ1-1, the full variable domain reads DAGVTQSPTHLIKTRGQQVTLRCSPKSGHDTVSWYQQALGQGPQFIFQYYEEEERQRGNFPDRFSGHQFPNYSSELNVNALLLGDSALYLCASSLGQYTEAFFGQGTRLTVV.

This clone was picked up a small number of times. CDR3 sequence reads: CASSYYYEQYF. In nucleotides, the CDR3 is TGTGCCAGCAGTTACTATTACGAGCAGTACTTC. The chain uses TRBV6-6 and TRBJ2-7, with no clear D. This CDR3 region has 11 residues. Per the germline V gene, CDR1 is MNHNY and CDR2 is SVGAGI (reference sequence). V shed 1 base and J shed 4 bases, with 2 bases lying between them.

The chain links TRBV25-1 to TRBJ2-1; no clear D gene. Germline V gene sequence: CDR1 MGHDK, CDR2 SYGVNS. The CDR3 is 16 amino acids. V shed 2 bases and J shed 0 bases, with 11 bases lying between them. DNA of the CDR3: TGTGCCAGCAGTGAAGATCGGCGTAGCTCCTACAATGAGCAGTTCTTC. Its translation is CASSEDRRSSYNEQFF. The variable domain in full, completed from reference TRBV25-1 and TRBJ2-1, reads EADIYQTPRYLVIGTGKKITLECSQTMGHDKMYWYQQDPGMELHLIHYSYGVNSTEKGDLSSESTVSRIRTEHFPLTLESARPSHTSQYLCASSEDRRSSYNEQFFGPGTRLTVL.

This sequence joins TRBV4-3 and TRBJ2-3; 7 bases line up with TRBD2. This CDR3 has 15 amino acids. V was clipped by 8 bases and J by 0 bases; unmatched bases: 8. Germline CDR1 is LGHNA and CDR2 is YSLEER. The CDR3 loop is CASGGDYVSTDTQYF. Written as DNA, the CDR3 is TGCGCCAGCGGGGGGGACTATGTCAGCACAGATACGCAGTATTTT.

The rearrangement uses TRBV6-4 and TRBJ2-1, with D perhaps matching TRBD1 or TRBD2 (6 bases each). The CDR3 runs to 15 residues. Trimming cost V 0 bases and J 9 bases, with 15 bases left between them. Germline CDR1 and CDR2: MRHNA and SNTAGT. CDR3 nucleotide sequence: TGTGCCAGCAGTGACTCCCCCATAGGGGGGCGTGAGCAGTTCTTC. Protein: CASSDSPIGGREQFF.

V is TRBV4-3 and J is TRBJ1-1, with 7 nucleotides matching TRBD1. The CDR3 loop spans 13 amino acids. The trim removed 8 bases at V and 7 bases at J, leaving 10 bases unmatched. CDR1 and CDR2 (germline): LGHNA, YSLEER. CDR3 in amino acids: CASAVGGTDEAFF. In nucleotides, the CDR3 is TGCGCCAGCGCTGTTGGGGGGACAGATGAAGCTTTCTTT.

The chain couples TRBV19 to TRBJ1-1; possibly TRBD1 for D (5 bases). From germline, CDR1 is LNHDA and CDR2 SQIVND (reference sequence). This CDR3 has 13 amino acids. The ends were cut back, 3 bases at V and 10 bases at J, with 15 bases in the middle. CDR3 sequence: CASSMSGAAGAFF. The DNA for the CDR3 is TGTGCCAGTAGTATGTCCGGGGCGGCTGGAGCTTTCTTT.

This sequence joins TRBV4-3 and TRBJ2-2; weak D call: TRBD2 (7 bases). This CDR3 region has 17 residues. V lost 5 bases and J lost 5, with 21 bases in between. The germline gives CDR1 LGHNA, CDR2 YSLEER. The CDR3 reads CASSDPKGGPRTGELFF. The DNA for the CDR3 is TGCGCCAGCAGCGACCCTAAGGGGGGGCCGAGGACCGGGGAGCTGTTTTTT.

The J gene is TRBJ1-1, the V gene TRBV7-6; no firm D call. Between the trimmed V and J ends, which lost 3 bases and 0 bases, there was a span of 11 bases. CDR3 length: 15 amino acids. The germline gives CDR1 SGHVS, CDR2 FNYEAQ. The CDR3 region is CASSFGLGMNTEAFF. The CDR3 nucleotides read TGTGCCAGCAGCTTCGGTTTAGGTATGAACACTGAAGCTTTCTTT.

The CDR3 region is CASSLGSSRRWDEKLFF. The DNA for the CDR3 is TGTGCCAGCAGCTTAGGTTCCTCCAGACGGTGGGATGAAAAACTGTTTTTT. The V and J genes are TRBV7-9 and TRBJ1-4; D gene uncertain. CDR3 size: 17 residues. CDR1 and CDR2 (germline): SEHNR, FQNEAQ (reference sequence). V lost 1 base and J lost 6, with 18 bases in between. The whole variable domain, filled in from reference TRBV7-9 and TRBJ1-4, reads DTGVSQNPRHKITKRGQNVTFRCDPISEHNRLYWYRQTLGQGPEFLTYFQNEAQLEKSRLLSDRFSAERPKGSFSTLEIQRTEQGDSAMYLCASSLGSSRRWDEKLFFGSGTQLSVL.

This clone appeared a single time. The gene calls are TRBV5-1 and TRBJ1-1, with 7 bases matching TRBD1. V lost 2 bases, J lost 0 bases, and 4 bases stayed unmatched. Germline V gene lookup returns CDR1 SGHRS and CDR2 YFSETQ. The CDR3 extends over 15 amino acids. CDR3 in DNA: TGCGCCAGCAGCTTAGCGACAGGGATGAACACTGAAGCTTTCTTT. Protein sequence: CASSLATGMNTEAFF.

For the CDR3, the DNA is TGCGCCAGCAGCTCCATCCTAGGCGGGAACATTCAGTACTTC. Translating gives CASSSILGGNIQYF. V gene TRBV4-1 combines with J gene TRBJ2-4, with D possibly being TRBD2 (5 bases). The CDR3 loop spans 14 amino acids. Germline CDR1 is MGHRA and CDR2 is YSYEKL. V lost 5 bases to trimming and J lost 7 bases, with 15 bases between them.

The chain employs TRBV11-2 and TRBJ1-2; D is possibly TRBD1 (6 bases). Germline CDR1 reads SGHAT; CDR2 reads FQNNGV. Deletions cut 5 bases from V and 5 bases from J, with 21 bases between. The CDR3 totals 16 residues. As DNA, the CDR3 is TGTGCCAGCAGCCCCCGGGACACGGTCGTCTGGTATGGCTACACCTTC. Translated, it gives CASSPRDTVVWYGYTF.

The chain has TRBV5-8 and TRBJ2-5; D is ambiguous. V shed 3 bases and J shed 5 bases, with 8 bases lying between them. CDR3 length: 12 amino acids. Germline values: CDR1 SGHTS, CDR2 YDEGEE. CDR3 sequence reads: CASSWARETQYF. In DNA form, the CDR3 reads TGTGCCAGCAGCTGGGCTCGGGAGACCCAGTACTTC.

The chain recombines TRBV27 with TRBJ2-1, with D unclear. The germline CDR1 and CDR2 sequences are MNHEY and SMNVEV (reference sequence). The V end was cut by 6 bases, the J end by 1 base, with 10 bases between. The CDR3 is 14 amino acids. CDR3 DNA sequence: TGTGCCAGCAGATTCGACGTTTCCTACAATGAGCAGTTCTTC. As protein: CASRFDVSYNEQFF.

The CDR3 nucleotides are TGTGCCAGCAGTGAACTTGGCTTTGGGCCAGGGGATAATTCACCCCTCCACTTT. Its protein is CASSELGFGPGDNSPLHF. The J gene is TRBJ1-6, the V gene TRBV6-1; D may be TRBD1 (6 bases). Germline CDR1 is MNHNS and CDR2 is SASEGT. This CDR3 comprises 18 residues. Trimming left V 2 bases short and J 5 bases short, with 19 bases between.

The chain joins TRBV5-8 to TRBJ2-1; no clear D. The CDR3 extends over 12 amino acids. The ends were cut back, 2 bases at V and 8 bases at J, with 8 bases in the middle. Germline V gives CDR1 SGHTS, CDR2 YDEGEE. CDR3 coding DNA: TGTGCCAGCAGCTTTAAGGTTCATGAGCAGTTCTTC. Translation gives CASSFKVHEQFF.

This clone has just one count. Here the CDR3 DNA reads TGTGCCAGCAGCTTGGTCCAGAGCTCCTTCTACGAGCAGTACTTC. Translating it yields CASSLVQSSFYEQYF. V and J are TRBV5-8 and TRBJ2-7; no definite D call. The germline V gene encodes CDR1 SGHTS and CDR2 YDEGEE. Trimming stripped 0 bases from V and 3 bases from J, with 13 bases between. The CDR3 consists of 15 residues. The variable domain in full, with the rest retrieved from reference TRBV5-8 and TRBJ2-7, is EAGVTQSPTHLIKTRGQQATLRCSPISGHTSVYWYQQALGLGLQFLLWYDEGEERNRGNFPPRFSGRQFPNYSSELNVNALELEDSALYLCASSLVQSSFYEQYFGPGTRLTVT.

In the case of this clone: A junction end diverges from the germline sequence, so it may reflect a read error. The CDR3 reads CASSPQDF. DNA of the CDR3: TGTGCCAGCAGCCCCCAGGACTTC. The V and J genes are TRBV9 and TRBJ2-5; D remains ambiguous. Germline V CDR1 and CDR2: SGDLS, YYNGEE. This CDR3 region has 8 residues.

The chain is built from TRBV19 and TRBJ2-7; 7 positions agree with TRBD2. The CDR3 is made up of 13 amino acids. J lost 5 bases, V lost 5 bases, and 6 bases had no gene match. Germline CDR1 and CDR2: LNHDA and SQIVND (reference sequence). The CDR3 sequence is CASSRREGHEQYF. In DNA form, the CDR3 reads TGTGCCAGTAGTCGGAGGGAGGGCCACGAGCAGTACTTC.

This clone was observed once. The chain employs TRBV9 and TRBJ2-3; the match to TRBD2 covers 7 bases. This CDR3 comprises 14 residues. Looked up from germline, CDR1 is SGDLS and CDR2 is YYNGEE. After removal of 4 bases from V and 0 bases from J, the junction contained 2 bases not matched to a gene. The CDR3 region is CASSFSGSTDTQYF. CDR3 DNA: TGTGCCAGCAGCTTTAGCGGGAGCACAGATACGCAGTATTTT. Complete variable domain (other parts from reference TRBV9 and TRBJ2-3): DSGVTQTPKHLITATGQRVTLRCSPRSGDLSVYWYQQSLDQGLQFLIQYYNGEERAKGNILERFSAQQFPDLHSELNLSSLELGDSALYFCASSFSGSTDTQYFGPGTRLTVL.

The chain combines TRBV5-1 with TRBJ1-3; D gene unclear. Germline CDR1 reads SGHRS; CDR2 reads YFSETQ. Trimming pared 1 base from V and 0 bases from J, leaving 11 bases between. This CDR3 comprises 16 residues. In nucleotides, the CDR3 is TGCGCCAGCAGCTTGCTTGCCAGAACCTCTGGAAACACCATATATTTT. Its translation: CASSLLARTSGNTIYF.

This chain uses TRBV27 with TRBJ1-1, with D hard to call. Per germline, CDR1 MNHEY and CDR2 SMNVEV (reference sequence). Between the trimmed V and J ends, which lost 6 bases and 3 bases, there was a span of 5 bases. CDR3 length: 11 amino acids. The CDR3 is CASRGYTEAFF. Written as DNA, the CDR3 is TGTGCCAGCAGAGGATACACTGAAGCTTTCTTT.

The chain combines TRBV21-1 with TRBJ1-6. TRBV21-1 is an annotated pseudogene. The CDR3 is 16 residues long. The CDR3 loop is CASSGRGSSYNSPLHF. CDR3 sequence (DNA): TGTGCCAGCAGCGGACGGGGGAGCTCCTATAATTCACCCCTCCACTTT.

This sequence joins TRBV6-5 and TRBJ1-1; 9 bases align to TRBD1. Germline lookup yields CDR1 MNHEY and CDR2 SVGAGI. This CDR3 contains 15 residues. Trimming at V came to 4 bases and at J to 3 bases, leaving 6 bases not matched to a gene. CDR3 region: CASSSGQGRYTEAFF. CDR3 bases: TGTGCCAGCAGTTCGGGACAGGGAAGGTACACTGAAGCTTTCTTT.

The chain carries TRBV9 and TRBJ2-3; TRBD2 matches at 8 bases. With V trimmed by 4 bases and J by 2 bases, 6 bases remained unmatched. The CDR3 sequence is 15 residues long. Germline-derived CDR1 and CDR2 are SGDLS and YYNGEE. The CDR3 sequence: CASSMSGRPTDTQYF. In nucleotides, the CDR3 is TGTGCCAGCAGCATGAGCGGGAGACCCACAGATACGCAGTATTTT.